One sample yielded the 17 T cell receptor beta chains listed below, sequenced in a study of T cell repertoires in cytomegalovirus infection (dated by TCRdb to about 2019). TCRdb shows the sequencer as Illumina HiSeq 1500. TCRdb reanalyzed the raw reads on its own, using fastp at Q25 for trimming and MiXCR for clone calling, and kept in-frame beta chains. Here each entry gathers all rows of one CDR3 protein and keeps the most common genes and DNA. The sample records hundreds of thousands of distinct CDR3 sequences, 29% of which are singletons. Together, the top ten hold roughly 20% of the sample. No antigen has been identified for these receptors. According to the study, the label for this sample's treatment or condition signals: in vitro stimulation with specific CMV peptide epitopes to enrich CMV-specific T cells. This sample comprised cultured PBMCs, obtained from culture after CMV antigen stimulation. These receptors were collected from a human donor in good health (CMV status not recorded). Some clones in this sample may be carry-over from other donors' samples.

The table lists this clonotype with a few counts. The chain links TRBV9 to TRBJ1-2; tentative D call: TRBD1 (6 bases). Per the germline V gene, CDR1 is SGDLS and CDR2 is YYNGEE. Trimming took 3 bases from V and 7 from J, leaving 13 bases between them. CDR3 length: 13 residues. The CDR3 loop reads CASSASQGFGYTF. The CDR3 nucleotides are TGTGCCAGCAGCGCATCCCAGGGGTTTGGCTACACCTTC.

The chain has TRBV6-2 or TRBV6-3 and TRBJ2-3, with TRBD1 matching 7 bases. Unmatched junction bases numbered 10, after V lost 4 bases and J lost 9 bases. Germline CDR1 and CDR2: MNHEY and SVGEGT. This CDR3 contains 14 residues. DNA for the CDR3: TGTGCCAGCAGTTCACAGGGGCGAGTCGGGACGCAGTATTTT. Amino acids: CASSSQGRVGTQYF.

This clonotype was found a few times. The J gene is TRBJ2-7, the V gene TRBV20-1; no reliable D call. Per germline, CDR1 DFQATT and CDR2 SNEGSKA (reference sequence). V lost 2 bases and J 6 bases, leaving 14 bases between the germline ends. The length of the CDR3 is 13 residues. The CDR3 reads CSARTAGPLEQYF. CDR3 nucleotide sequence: TGCAGTGCTAGAACCGCAGGACCTCTCGAGCAGTACTTC.

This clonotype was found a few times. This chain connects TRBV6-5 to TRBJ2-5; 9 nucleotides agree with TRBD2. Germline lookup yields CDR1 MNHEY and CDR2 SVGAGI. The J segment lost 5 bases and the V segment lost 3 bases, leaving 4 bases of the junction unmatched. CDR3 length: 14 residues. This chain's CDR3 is CASSYGSGSETQYF. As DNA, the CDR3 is TGTGCCAGCAGTTATGGTAGCGGGAGTGAGACCCAGTACTTC.

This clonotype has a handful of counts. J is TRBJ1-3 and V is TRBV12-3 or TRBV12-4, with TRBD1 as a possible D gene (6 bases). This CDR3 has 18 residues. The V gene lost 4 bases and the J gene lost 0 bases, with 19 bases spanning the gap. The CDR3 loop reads CASSWSGTRANSGNTIYF. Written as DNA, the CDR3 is TGTGCCAGCAGTTGGTCCGGGACAAGGGCGAACTCTGGAAACACCATATATTTT.

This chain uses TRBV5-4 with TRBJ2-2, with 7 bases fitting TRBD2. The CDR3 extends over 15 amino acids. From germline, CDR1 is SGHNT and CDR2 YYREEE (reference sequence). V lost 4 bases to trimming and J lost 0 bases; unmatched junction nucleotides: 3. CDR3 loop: CASSGDYANTGELFF. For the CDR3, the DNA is TGTGCCAGCAGCGGGGACTACGCGAACACCGGGGAGCTGTTTTTT. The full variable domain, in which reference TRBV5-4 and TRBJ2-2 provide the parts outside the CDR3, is ETGVTQSPTHLIKTRGQQVTLRCSSQSGHNTVSWYQQALGQGPQFIFQYYREEENGRGNFPPRFSGLQFPNYSSELNVNALELDDSALYLCASSGDYANTGELFFGEGSRLTVL.

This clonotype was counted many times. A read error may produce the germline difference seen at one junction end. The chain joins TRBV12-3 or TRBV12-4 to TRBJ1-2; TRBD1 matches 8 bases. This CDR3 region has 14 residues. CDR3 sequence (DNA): TGTGCCAGCAGCTTAGGCCAGGGGGCGGGTGGCTACACCTTC. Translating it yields CASSLGQGAGGYTF.

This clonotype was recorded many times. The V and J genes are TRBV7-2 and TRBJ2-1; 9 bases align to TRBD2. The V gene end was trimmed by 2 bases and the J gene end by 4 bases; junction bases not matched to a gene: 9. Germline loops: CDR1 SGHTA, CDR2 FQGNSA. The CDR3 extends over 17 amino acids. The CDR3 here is CASSLFGTSSWYNEQFF. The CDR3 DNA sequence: TGTGCCAGCAGCTTATTTGGGACTAGCAGCTGGTACAATGAGCAGTTCTTC.

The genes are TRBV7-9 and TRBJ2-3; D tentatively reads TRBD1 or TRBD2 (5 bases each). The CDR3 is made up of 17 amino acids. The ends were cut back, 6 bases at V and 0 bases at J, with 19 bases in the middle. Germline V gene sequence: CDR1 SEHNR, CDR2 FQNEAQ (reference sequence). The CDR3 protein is CASRNYRGYPSTDTQYF. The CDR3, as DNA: TGTGCCAGCAGAAACTATCGGGGCTATCCTAGCACAGATACGCAGTATTTT.

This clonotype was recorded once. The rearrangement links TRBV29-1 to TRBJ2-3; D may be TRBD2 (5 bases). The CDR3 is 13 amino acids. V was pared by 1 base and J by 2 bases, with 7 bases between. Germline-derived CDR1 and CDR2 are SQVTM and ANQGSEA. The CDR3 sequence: CSVEVGVTDTQYF. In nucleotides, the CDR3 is TGCAGCGTTGAAGTCGGGGTCACAGATACGCAGTATTTT.

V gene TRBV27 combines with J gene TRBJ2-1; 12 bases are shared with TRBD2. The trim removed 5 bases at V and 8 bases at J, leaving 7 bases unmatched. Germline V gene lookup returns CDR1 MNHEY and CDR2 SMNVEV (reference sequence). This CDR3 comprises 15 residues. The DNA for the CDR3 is TGTGCCAGCAGTCTTATCGGACTAGCGGGATATGAGCAGTTCTTC. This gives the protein CASSLIGLAGYEQFF.

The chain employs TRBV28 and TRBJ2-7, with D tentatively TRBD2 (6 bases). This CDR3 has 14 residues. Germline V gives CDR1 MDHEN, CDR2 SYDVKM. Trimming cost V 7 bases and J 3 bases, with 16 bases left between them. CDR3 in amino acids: CASTSEGLFYEQYF. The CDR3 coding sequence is TGTGCCAGCACCTCGGAGGGTCTCTTCTACGAGCAGTACTTC.

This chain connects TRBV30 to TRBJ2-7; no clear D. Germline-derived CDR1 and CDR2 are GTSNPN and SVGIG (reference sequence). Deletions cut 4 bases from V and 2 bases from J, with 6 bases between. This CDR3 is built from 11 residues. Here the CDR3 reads CAWTSTYEQYF. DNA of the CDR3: TGTGCCTGGACCTCAACCTACGAGCAGTACTTC. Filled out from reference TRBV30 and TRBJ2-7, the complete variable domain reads SQTIHQWPATLVQPVGSPLSLECTVEGTSNPNLYWYRQAAGRGLQLLFYSVGIGQISSEVPQNLSASRPQDRQFILSSKKLLLSDSGFYLCAWTSTYEQYFGPGTRLTVT.

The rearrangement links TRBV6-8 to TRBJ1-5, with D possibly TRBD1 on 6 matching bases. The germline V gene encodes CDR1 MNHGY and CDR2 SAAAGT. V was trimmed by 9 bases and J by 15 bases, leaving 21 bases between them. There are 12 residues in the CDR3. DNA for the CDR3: TGTGCCAGTTCGAGTAACGACAGGTTAGCGCATTTT. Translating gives CASSSNDRLAHF.

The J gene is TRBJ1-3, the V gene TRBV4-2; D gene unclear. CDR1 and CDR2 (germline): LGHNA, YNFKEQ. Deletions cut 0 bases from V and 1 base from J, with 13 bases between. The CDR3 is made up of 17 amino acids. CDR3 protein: CASSQDNKRLSGNTIYF. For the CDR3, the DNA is TGTGCCAGCAGCCAAGACAACAAAAGATTATCTGGAAACACCATATATTTT.

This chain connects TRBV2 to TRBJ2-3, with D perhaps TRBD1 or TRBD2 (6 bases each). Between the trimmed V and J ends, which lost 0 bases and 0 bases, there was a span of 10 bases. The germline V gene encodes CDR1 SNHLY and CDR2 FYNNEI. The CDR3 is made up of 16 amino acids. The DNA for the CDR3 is TGTGCCAGCAGTGAAGCGGGGGCGGGGAGCACAGATACGCAGTATTTT. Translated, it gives CASSEAGAGSTDTQYF.

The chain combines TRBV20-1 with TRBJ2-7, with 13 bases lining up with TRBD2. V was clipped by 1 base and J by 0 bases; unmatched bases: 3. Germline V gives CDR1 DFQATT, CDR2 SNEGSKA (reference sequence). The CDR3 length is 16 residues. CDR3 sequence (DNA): TGCAGTGCTAGAGGGACTAGCGGGAGTCACTCCTACGAGCAGTACTTC. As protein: CSARGTSGSHSYEQYF.